The rows below give T cell receptor beta chains drawn from one sample of a study of cytomegalovirus exposure and HLA in healthy donors. TCRdb's copy holds only in-frame clones and misses some; the assay was immunoSEQ multiplex PCR. The data hold roughly 220,000 clones, with roughly 84% observed a single time. Material for sequencing was PBMCs. The receptors originated from a woman aged 25 to 45 in good health and CMV-seropositive. Each CDR3 is given with its conserved first and last residue. Each record gives: V gene, clone size, J gene, D gene, CDR3 DNA, CDR3 protein. The D gene is left open where the match is weak. The size field is filled for only some rows; it gives once, few, many or a size class.

V: TRBV29-1
size: NA
J: TRBJ1-2
D: NA
DNA: TGCAGCGTTCGGGGCAGCCTTAACTATGGCTACACCTTC
CDR3: CSVRGSLNYGYTF

V: TRBV28
size: NA
J: TRBJ1-2
D: NA
DNA: TGTGCCAGCAGTTTAAACAGAAACTATGGCTACACCTTC
CDR3: CASSLNRNYGYTF

V: TRBV5-6
size: NA
J: TRBJ1-2
D: TRBD1
DNA: TGTGCCAGCAGTTTTCCAACGCGGACAGGGAAGGATGGCTACACCTTC
CDR3: CASSFPTRTGKDGYTF

V: TRBV5-4
size: NA
J: TRBJ2-3
D: NA
DNA: TGTGCCAGCAGCTTGGATGGGGGCGGAGATACGCAGTATTTT
CDR3: CASSLDGGGDTQYF

V: TRBV28
size: NA
J: TRBJ2-7
D: NA
DNA: TGTGCCAGCAGTTTATCGTACTACGAGCAGTACTTC
CDR3: CASSLSYYEQYF

V: TRBV27
size: NA
J: TRBJ1-4
D: NA
DNA: TGTGCCAGCAGTTTCAGGGGTACTAATGAAAAACTGTTTTTT
CDR3: CASSFRGTNEKLFF

V: TRBV28
size: NA
J: TRBJ2-7
D: TRBD2
DNA: TGTGCCAGCAGTTTAATGGCTAGCGGGGGCTACGAGCAGTACTTC
CDR3: CASSLMASGGYEQYF

V: TRBV7-9
size: NA
J: TRBJ1-2
D: TRBD1
DNA: TGTGCCAGCAGCTTAGCCCCTGGGAGCGAGACAGGGCTCCGTGGCTACACCTTC
CDR3: CASSLAPGSETGLRGYTF

V: TRBV27
size: NA
J: TRBJ2-1
D: NA
DNA: TGTGCCAGCAGCCAGGTGGGGAATGAGCAGTTCTTC
CDR3: CASSQVGNEQFF

V: TRBV7-8
size: NA
J: TRBJ2-3
D: NA
DNA: TGTGCCAGCAGCCCTGACGGCACAGATACGCAGTATTTT
CDR3: CASSPDGTDTQYF

V: TRBV7-2
size: NA
J: TRBJ2-7
D: NA
DNA: TGTGCCAGCACACGGGGGTCCTACGAGCAGTACTTC
CDR3: CASTRGSYEQYF

V: TRBV10-2
size: NA
J: TRBJ2-7
D: NA
DNA: TGCGCCAGCAGTGACCCCTACTCCTACGAGCAGTACTTC
CDR3: CASSDPYSYEQYF

V: TRBV4-3
size: NA
J: TRBJ2-3
D: NA
DNA: TGCGCCAGCAGCCAAGATTCCTTAATCACAGATACGCAGTATTTT
CDR3: CASSQDSLITDTQYF

V: TRBV27
size: NA
J: TRBJ1-1
D: TRBD1
DNA: TGTGCCAGCAGGGACAGGGACACTGAAGCTTTCTTT
CDR3: CASRDRDTEAFF

V: TRBV25-1
size: NA
J: TRBJ2-2
D: TRBD2
DNA: TGTGCCAGCAGTGAAGAATTAGCGGGGACCGGGGAGCTGTTTTTT
CDR3: CASSEELAGTGELFF

V: TRBV7-8
size: few
J: TRBJ2-5
D: TRBD1
DNA: TGTGCCAGCAGCGCCGCTGGGACAGGGCAAGAGACCCAGTACTTC
CDR3: CASSAAGTGQETQYF

V: TRBV7-3
size: once
J: TRBJ2-2
D: NA
DNA: TGTGCCAGCAGCTCACCGCCCGGGGAGCTGTTTTTT
CDR3: CASSSPPGELFF

V: TRBV5-1
size: NA
J: TRBJ2-5
D: NA
DNA: TGCGCCAGCAGCGCTGGACAGAGGAAGACCCAGTACTTC
CDR3: CASSAGQRKTQYF

V: TRBV27
size: NA
J: TRBJ2-1
D: NA
DNA: TGTGCCAGCAATTTCATTGGGGCCAATGAGCAGTTCTTC
CDR3: CASNFIGANEQFF

V: TRBV6-1
size: NA
J: TRBJ2-3
D: NA
DNA: TGTGCCAGCAGTGAATCGGTCAGCGGCTACTTGGGCACAGATACGCAGTATTTT
CDR3: CASSESVSGYLGTDTQYF

V: TRBV30
size: once
J: TRBJ1-5
D: TRBD1
DNA: TGTGCCTGGAGTGGGCAGGGGGATCAGCCCCAGCATTTT
CDR3: CAWSGQGDQPQHF

V: TRBV20-1
size: few
J: TRBJ2-7
D: NA
DNA: TGCAGTGCGCTCGGGAGCTACGAGCAGTACTTC
CDR3: CSALGSYEQYF

V: TRBV11-3
size: NA
J: TRBJ2-6
D: NA
DNA: TGTGCCAGCAGCTTCGGGGGATCTGGGGCCAACGTCCTGACTTTC
CDR3: CASSFGGSGANVLTF

V: TRBV11-3
size: NA
J: TRBJ2-5
D: TRBD2
DNA: TGTGCCAGCAGCGACACTAGCGGGAAAGAGACCCAGTACTTC
CDR3: CASSDTSGKETQYF

V: TRBV4-3
size: once
J: TRBJ1-2
D: NA
DNA: TGCGCCAGCAGCCGGGGCCCGACAGATGGCGCCTATGGCTACACCTTC
CDR3: CASSRGPTDGAYGYTF

V: TRBV5-4
size: NA
J: TRBJ1-1
D: NA
DNA: TGTGCCAGCAGCTTGGTTCCCGCCGGGGGGGGCACTGAAGCTTTCTTT
CDR3: CASSLVPAGGGTEAFF

V: TRBV25-1
size: NA
J: TRBJ1-2
D: NA
DNA: TGTGCCAGCAGGGCCCTTAATGGCTACACCTTC
CDR3: CASRALNGYTF

V: TRBV30
size: NA
J: TRBJ1-2
D: NA
DNA: TGTGCCTGGACCGTAACGGGGAGGGGGGATGGCTACACCTTC
CDR3: CAWTVTGRGDGYTF

V: TRBV13
size: NA
J: TRBJ2-7
D: NA
DNA: TGTGCCAGCAGCACAGGGAAAACCCTCTACGAGCAGTACTTC
CDR3: CASSTGKTLYEQYF

V: TRBV7-9
size: NA
J: TRBJ2-2
D: NA
DNA: TGTGCCAGCAGCTTCAACAGCCGGAACACCGGGGAGCTGTTTTTT
CDR3: CASSFNSRNTGELFF

V: TRBV13
size: NA
J: TRBJ2-7
D: NA
DNA: TGTGCCAGCAGCCAACTAGAAATCTTCTACGAGCAGTACTTC
CDR3: CASSQLEIFYEQYF

V: TRBV30
size: NA
J: TRBJ2-6
D: NA
DNA: TGTGCCCAGACAGGAGGGACCAACGTCCTGACTTTC
CDR3: CAQTGGTNVLTF

V: TRBV13
size: NA
J: TRBJ2-7
D: TRBD2
DNA: TGTGCCAGCAGCTCGACTAGCGGGTCCCCCGCCTACGAGCAGTACTTC
CDR3: CASSSTSGSPAYEQYF

V: TRBV4-3
size: NA
J: TRBJ1-2
D: NA
DNA: TGCGCCAGCAGCCAAGCAGGCTACCCGGGAGCTAACTATGGCTACACCTTC
CDR3: CASSQAGYPGANYGYTF

V: TRBV27
size: NA
J: TRBJ2-7
D: NA
DNA: TGTGCCAGCAGTTTAAGTCAGTTCTACGAGCAGTACTTC
CDR3: CASSLSQFYEQYF

V: TRBV5-6
size: NA
J: TRBJ1-2
D: NA
DNA: TGTGCCAGCACAGCAGGGCAACATTATGGCTACACCTTC
CDR3: CASTAGQHYGYTF

V: TRBV2
size: few
J: TRBJ2-1
D: TRBD2
DNA: TGTGCCAGCAGTGGGCTAGCGGGCTACAATGAGCAGTTCTTC
CDR3: CASSGLAGYNEQFF

V: TRBV15
size: NA
J: TRBJ1-5
D: NA
DNA: TGTGCCACCAGCAACGGGGGGGGCAATCAGCCCCAGCATTTT
CDR3: CATSNGGGNQPQHF

V: TRBV6-1
size: NA
J: TRBJ2-6
D: NA
DNA: TGTGCCAGCAACTCTGTAGGTTCTGGGGCCAACGTCCTGACTTTC
CDR3: CASNSVGSGANVLTF

V: TRBV10-3
size: once
J: TRBJ2-7
D: NA
DNA: TGTGCCATCACAGCAGGGAAGAATTCCGAGCAGTACTTC
CDR3: CAITAGKNSEQYF

V: TRBV28
size: NA
J: TRBJ1-2
D: TRBD1
DNA: TGTGCCAGCAGGCTCGGGACAGAGGCTGGCTACACCTTC
CDR3: CASRLGTEAGYTF